This record looks at one T cell receptor (beta chain) sequence and its context. These data belong to a study of blood T cell repertoires in COVID-19. This CDR3 has 14 residues. V lost 6 bases and J lost 7; bases outside the gene matches: 7. Per germline, CDR1 SQVTM and CDR2 ANQGSEA. Repertoires were generated with immunoSEQ multiplex PCR, while TCRdb's copy carries only in-frame clones and drops some. The profile covers around 160,000 clones, with 87% appearing a single time and under 13% taken by the ten largest. Patients of the Seattle cohort, enrolled during active infection, were followed longitudinally.

The sequenced sample was peripheral blood. This clonotype was sampled from a woman aged 70-85 years with COVID-19, enrolled during active disease. V gene TRBV29-1 combines with J gene TRBJ2-4; 12 nucleotides line up with TRBD2. CDR3 in DNA: TGCAGCGTCACCGCTAGCGGGGGGGCGAACATTCAGTACTTC. Translating it yields CSVTASGGANIQYF.